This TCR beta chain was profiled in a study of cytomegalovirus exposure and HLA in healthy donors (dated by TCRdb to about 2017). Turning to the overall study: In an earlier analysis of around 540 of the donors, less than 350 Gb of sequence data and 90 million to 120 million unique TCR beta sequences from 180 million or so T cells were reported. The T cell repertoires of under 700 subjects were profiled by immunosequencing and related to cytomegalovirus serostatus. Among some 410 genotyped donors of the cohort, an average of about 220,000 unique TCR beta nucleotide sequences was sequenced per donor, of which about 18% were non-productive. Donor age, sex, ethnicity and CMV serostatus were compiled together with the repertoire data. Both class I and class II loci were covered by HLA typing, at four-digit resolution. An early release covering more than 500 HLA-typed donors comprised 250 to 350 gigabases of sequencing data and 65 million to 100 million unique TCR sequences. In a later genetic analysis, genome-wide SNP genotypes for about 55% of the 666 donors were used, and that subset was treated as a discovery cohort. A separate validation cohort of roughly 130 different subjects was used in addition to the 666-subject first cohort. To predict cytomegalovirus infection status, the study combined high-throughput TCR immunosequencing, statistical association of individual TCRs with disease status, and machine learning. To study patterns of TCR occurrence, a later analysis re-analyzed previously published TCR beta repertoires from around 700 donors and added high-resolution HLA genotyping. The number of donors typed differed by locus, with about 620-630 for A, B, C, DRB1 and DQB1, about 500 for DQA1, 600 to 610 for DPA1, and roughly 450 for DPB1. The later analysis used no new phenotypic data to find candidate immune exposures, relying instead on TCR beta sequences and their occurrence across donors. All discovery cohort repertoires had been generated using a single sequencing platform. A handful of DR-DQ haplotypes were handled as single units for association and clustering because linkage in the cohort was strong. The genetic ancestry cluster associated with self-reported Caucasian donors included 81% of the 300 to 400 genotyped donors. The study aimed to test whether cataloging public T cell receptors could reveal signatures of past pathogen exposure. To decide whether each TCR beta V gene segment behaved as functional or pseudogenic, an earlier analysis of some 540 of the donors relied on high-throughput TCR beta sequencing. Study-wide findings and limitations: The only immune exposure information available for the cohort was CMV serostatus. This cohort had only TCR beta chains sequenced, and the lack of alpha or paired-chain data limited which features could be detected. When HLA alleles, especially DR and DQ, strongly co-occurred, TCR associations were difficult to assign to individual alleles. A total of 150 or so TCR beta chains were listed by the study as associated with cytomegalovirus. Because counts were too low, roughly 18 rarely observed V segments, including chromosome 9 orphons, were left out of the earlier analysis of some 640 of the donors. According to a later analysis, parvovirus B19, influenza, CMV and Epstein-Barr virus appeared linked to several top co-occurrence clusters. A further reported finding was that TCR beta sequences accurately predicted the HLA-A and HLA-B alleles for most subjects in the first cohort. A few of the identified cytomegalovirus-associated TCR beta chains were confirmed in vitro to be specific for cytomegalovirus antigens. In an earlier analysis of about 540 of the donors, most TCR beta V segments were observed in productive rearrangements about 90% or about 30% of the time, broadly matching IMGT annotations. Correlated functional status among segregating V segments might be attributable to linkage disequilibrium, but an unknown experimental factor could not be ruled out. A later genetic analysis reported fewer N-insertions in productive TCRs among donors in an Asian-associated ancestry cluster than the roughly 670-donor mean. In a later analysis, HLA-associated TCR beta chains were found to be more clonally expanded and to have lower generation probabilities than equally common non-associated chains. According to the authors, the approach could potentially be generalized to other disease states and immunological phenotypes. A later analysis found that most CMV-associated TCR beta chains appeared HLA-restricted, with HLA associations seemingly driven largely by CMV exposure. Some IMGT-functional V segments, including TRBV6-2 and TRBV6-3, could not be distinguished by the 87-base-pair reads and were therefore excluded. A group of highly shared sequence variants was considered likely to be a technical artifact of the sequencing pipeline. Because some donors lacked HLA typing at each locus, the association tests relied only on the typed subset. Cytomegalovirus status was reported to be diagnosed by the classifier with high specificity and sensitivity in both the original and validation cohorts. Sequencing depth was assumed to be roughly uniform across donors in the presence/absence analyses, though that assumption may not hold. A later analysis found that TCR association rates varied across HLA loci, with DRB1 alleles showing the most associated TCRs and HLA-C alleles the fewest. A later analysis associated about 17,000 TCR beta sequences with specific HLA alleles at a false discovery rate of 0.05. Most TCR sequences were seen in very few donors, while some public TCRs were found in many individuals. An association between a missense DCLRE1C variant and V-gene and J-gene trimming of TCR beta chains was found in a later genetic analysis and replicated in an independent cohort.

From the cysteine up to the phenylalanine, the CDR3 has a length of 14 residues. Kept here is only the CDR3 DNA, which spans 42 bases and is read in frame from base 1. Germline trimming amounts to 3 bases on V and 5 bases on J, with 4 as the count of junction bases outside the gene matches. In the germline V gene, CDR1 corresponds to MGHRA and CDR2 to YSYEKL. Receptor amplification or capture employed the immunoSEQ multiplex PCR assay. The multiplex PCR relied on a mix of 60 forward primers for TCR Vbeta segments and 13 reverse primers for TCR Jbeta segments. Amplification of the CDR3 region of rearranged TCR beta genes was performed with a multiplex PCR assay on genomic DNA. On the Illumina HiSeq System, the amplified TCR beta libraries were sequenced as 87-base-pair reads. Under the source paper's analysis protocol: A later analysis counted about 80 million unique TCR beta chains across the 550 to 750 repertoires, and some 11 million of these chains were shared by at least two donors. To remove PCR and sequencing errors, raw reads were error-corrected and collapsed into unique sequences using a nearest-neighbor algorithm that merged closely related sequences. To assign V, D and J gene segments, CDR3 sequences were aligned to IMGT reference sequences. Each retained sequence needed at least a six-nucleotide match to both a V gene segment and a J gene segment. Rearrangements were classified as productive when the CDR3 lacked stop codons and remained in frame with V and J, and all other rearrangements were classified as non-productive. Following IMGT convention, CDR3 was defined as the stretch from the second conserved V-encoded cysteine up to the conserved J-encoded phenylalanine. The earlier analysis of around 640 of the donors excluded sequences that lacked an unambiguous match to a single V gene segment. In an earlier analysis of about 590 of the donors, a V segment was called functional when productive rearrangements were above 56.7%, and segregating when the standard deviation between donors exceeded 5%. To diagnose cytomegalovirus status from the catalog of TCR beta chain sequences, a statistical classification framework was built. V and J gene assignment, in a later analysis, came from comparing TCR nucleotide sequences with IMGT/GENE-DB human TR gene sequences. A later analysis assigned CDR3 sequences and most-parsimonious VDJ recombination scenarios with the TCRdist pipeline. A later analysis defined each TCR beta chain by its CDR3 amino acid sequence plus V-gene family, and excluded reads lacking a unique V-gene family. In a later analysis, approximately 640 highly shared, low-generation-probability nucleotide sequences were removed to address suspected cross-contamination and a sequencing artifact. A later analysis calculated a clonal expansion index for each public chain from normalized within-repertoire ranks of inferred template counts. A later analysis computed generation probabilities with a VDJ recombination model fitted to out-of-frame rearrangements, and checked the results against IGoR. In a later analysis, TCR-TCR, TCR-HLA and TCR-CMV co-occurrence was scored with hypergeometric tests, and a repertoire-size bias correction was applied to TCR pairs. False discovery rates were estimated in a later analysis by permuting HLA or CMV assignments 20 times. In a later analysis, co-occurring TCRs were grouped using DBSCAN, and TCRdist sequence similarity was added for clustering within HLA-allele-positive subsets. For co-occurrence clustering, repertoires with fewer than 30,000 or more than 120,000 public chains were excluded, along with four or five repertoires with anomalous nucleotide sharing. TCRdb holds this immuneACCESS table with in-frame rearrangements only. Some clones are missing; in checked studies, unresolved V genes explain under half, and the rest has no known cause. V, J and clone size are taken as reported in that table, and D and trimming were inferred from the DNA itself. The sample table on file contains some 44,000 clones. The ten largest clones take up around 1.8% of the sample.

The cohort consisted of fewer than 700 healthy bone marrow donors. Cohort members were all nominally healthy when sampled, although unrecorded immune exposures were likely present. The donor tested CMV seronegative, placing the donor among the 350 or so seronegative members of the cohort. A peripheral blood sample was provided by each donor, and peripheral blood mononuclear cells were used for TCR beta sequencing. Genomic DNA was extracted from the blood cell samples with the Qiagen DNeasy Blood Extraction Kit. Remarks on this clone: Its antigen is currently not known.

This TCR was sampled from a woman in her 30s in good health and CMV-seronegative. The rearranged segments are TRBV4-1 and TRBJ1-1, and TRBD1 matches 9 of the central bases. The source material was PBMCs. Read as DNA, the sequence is TGCGCCAGCAGCCAGGGACAGGGTGGTACTGAAGCTTTCTTT. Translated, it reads CASSQGQGGTEAFF.